Listed below are T cell receptor beta chains from one sample, sequenced in a study of blood T cell repertoires in COVID-19. Produced via immunoSEQ multiplex PCR; TCRdb's table is partial and in-frame only. The table shows 85,000 to 110,000 clones, with 87% occurring only once. The sequenced material came from peripheral blood. All receptors derive from a human donor in a cohort sampled during active COVID-19. Both conserved end residues are part of each CDR3. The D gene is left open where the match is weak. Only part of the rows carry a size: once, few, many, or a class if the clone is expanded.

length: 16
V: TRBV19
size: -
J: TRBJ2-1
D: TRBD1
DNA: TGTGCCAGTAGTAACCCCGGGACAGGAACCTACAATGAGCAGTTCTTC
CDR3: CASSNPGTGTYNEQFF

length: 13
V: TRBV7-2
size: -
J: TRBJ1-2
D: -
DNA: TGTGGATGGGGCCGAACGGCTAACTATGGCTACACCTTC
CDR3: CGWGRTANYGYTF

length: 17
V: TRBV28
size: -
J: TRBJ2-4
D: TRBD2
DNA: TGTGCCAGCAGGCCTCTGGGGGGAGGGTTGGCCAAAAACATTCAGTACTTC
CDR3: CASRPLGGGLAKNIQYF

length: 15
V: TRBV11-2
size: -
J: TRBJ2-3
D: -
DNA: TGTGCCAGCAGCCCCTCGAGTGCCTACACAGATACGCAGTATTTT
CDR3: CASSPSSAYTDTQYF

length: 13
V: TRBV11-1
size: -
J: TRBJ1-1
D: TRBD1
DNA: TGTGCCAGCAGTGACAGGGGTAAAACTGAAGCTTTCTTT
CDR3: CASSDRGKTEAFF

length: 13
V: TRBV5-1
size: once
J: TRBJ1-1
D: -
DNA: TGCGCCAGCAGCTTACAGGCGAACACTGAAGCTTTCTTT
CDR3: CASSLQANTEAFF

length: 16
V: TRBV19
size: -
J: TRBJ2-3
D: TRBD1
DNA: TGTGCCAGTAGTTTCCGGGACAGGGGGCGGTCAGATACGCAGTATTTT
CDR3: CASSFRDRGRSDTQYF

length: 13
V: TRBV27
size: few
J: TRBJ1-5
D: -
DNA: TGTGCCAGCAGTGCAGATAGCAATCAGCCCCAGCATTTT
CDR3: CASSADSNQPQHF

length: 17
V: TRBV5-7
size: -
J: TRBJ1-5
D: -
DNA: TGTGCCAGCAGCTTAAAGGGGGAGAGTGCTTTGGATCAGCCCCAGCATTTT
CDR3: CASSLKGESALDQPQHF

length: 13
V: TRBV10-3
size: -
J: TRBJ2-7
D: -
DNA: TGTGCCATCAGTGATTTGGGGGCCAGCGAGCAGTACTTC
CDR3: CAISDLGASEQYF

length: 13
V: TRBV2
size: few
J: TRBJ1-5
D: -
DNA: TGTGCCAGCAGTGAAACAGGCGGTCAGCCCCAGCATTTT
CDR3: CASSETGGQPQHF

length: 14
V: TRBV7-3
size: -
J: TRBJ2-1
D: -
DNA: TGTGCCAGCAGCTCCCGAGATAACTACAATGAGCAGTTCTTC
CDR3: CASSSRDNYNEQFF

length: 10
V: TRBV20-1
size: -
J: TRBJ1-2
D: -
DNA: TGCAGTGCCACAAACTATGGCTACACCTTC
CDR3: CSATNYGYTF

length: 12
V: TRBV21-1
size: few
J: TRBJ2-7
D: -
DNA: TGTGCCAGCGCTAGCGGGAGCTACGAGCAGTACTTC
CDR3: CASASGSYEQYF

length: 14
V: TRBV7-9
size: -
J: TRBJ1-2
D: TRBD1
DNA: TGTGCCAGCAGCCTGGGGACAGGGAACTATGGCTACACCTTC
CDR3: CASSLGTGNYGYTF

length: 15
V: TRBV6-1
size: -
J: TRBJ1-5
D: -
DNA: TGTGCCAGCAGTGAAAACGGTCTGGTCAATCAGCCCCAGCATTTT
CDR3: CASSENGLVNQPQHF

length: 13
V: TRBV19
size: -
J: TRBJ2-3
D: -
DNA: TGTGCCAGTAGTATACTAGACGGCGATACGCAGTATTTT
CDR3: CASSILDGDTQYF

length: 13
V: TRBV4-2
size: -
J: TRBJ1-1
D: TRBD1
DNA: TGTGCCAGCAGCCAAGATACCTACAGGGGTCCTTTCTTT
CDR3: CASSQDTYRGPFF

length: 15
V: TRBV27
size: -
J: TRBJ2-3
D: -
DNA: TGTGCCAGCAGCTCCTCCGGGGTTGTCACAGATACGCAGTATTTT
CDR3: CASSSSGVVTDTQYF

length: 15
V: TRBV7-9
size: -
J: TRBJ1-6
D: TRBD1
DNA: TGTGCCAGCAGCCGGACAGGGGATCGGCATTCACCCCTCCACTTT
CDR3: CASSRTGDRHSPLHF

length: 15
V: TRBV28
size: many
J: TRBJ1-4
D: TRBD1
DNA: TGTGCCAGCAGTTCCGGGACAGGGCCTAATGAAAAACTGTTTTTT
CDR3: CASSSGTGPNEKLFF

length: 13
V: TRBV5-5
size: -
J: TRBJ2-5
D: TRBD2
DNA: TGTGCCAGCAGCTGGGGACTAGTGGAGACCCAGTACTTC
CDR3: CASSWGLVETQYF

length: 16
V: TRBV18
size: -
J: TRBJ2-7
D: TRBD1
DNA: TGTGCCAGCTCACCTCCGGAGACAGGGGGCGCCTACGAGCAGTACTTC
CDR3: CASSPPETGGAYEQYF

length: 15
V: TRBV3-1/TRBV3-2
size: -
J: TRBJ2-1
D: TRBD2
DNA: TGTGCCAGCAGTCCACTAGCGGGTGTTTACAATGAGCAGTTCTTC
CDR3: CASSPLAGVYNEQFF

length: 15
V: TRBV12-5
size: -
J: TRBJ2-5
D: -
DNA: TGTGCTAGTGCTTTGGTATCCGGGGGGCGTGAGACCCAGTACTTC
CDR3: CASALVSGGRETQYF

length: 17
V: TRBV19
size: once
J: TRBJ2-1
D: TRBD2
DNA: TGTGCCAGTAACGGACTAGCGGGGGGCAGCTCCTACAATGAGCAGTTCTTC
CDR3: CASNGLAGGSSYNEQFF

length: 14
V: TRBV27
size: -
J: TRBJ2-7
D: -
DNA: TGTGCCAGCAGTAACCCTGGACAGCTCTACGAGCAGTACTTC
CDR3: CASSNPGQLYEQYF

length: 12
V: TRBV5-5
size: -
J: TRBJ1-3
D: -
DNA: TGTGCCAGCACGAGCGAGGGAAACACCATATATTTT
CDR3: CASTSEGNTIYF

length: 15
V: TRBV28
size: -
J: TRBJ1-1
D: TRBD1
DNA: TGTGCCAGCAGTTTATACGGCAGGGGGCGCACTGAAGCTTTCTTT
CDR3: CASSLYGRGRTEAFF

length: 13
V: TRBV29-1
size: -
J: TRBJ1-1
D: -
DNA: TGCAGCGCCCGTGCGGCGAGAGGAACTGAAGCTTTCTTT
CDR3: CSARAARGTEAFF

length: 19
V: TRBV4-1
size: -
J: TRBJ2-3
D: TRBD2
DNA: TGCGCCAGCAGCCAACTAACTCGACTAGCGGGAGAGTACACAGATACGCAGTATTTT
CDR3: CASSQLTRLAGEYTDTQYF

length: 16
V: TRBV11-2
size: -
J: TRBJ2-7
D: TRBD1
DNA: TGTGCCAGCAGCTCTACACAGGGGCGAGATCTCGTCGAGCAGTACTTC
CDR3: CASSSTQGRDLVEQYF

length: 15
V: TRBV2
size: -
J: TRBJ2-1
D: TRBD1
DNA: TGTGCCAGCAGTCTCTCCGGGACAGGGGATTTTAGGCAGTTCTTC
CDR3: CASSLSGTGDFRQFF

length: 16
V: TRBV5-4
size: -
J: TRBJ1-4
D: -
DNA: TGTGCCAGCAGCTTGGAAGGGGGTGCACTGGGTGAAAAACTGTTTTTT
CDR3: CASSLEGGALGEKLFF

length: 16
V: TRBV11-2
size: -
J: TRBJ1-4
D: TRBD1
DNA: TGTGCCAGCAGCTTAGACCCACAGGGGATTAATGAAAAACTGTTTTTT
CDR3: CASSLDPQGINEKLFF

length: 14
V: TRBV5-1
size: -
J: TRBJ2-5
D: -
DNA: TGCGCCAGCAGCTTGACAGGGCAGGGGCAGACCCAGTACTTC
CDR3: CASSLTGQGQTQYF

length: 14
V: TRBV18
size: -
J: TRBJ1-2
D: TRBD1
DNA: TGTGCCAGCTCACGAGTGGCAGGGGGGTATGGCTACACCTTC
CDR3: CASSRVAGGYGYTF

length: 15
V: TRBV11-2
size: -
J: TRBJ2-3
D: -
DNA: TGTGCCAGCAGCTTAGCGGGGAGGAGCACAGATACGCAGTATTTT
CDR3: CASSLAGRSTDTQYF

length: 13
V: TRBV12-3/TRBV12-4
size: -
J: TRBJ1-2
D: -
DNA: TGTGCCAGCAGTGTGGGGCTTAACTATGGCTACACCTTC
CDR3: CASSVGLNYGYTF

length: 19
V: TRBV7-9
size: -
J: TRBJ2-6
D: -
DNA: TGTGCCAGCAGCTTAGCGAGGGCTTCTAGGCTTCCTGGGGCCAACGTCCTGACTTTC
CDR3: CASSLARASRLPGANVLTF

length: 12
V: TRBV5-4
size: -
J: TRBJ2-7
D: -
DNA: TGTGCCAGCAGCTTTTTGAGCTACGAGCAGTACTTC
CDR3: CASSFLSYEQYF

length: 18
V: TRBV2
size: -
J: TRBJ1-4
D: -
DNA: TGTGCCAGCAGGGAAGGGAGACTACTGGGGGGTCGGAATGAAAAACTGTTTTTT
CDR3: CASREGRLLGGRNEKLFF

length: 19
V: TRBV7-6
size: once
J: TRBJ2-3
D: TRBD2
DNA: TGTGCCAGCAGCTCCAGAGGGTGGCTAGCGGGAGGAACTACAGATACGCAGTATTTT
CDR3: CASSSRGWLAGGTTDTQYF

length: 16
V: TRBV7-3
size: once
J: TRBJ2-7
D: TRBD2
DNA: TGTGCCAGCAGCTTAAGCTGGCGGGGGGGCCCCTACGAGCAGTACTTC
CDR3: CASSLSWRGGPYEQYF

length: 15
V: TRBV7-9
size: -
J: TRBJ1-1
D: -
DNA: TGTGCCAGCAGCTTAGACCAGGTGACGAACACTGAAGCTTTCTTT
CDR3: CASSLDQVTNTEAFF

length: 15
V: TRBV28
size: -
J: TRBJ1-1
D: TRBD1
DNA: TGTGCCAGCAGTGGGACAGCGTTCATGAACACTGAAGCTTTCTTT
CDR3: CASSGTAFMNTEAFF

length: 14
V: TRBV29-1
size: -
J: TRBJ1-2
D: TRBD1
DNA: TGCAGCGTTGACGACGGGGACAGGGGGCTTGGCTACACCTTC
CDR3: CSVDDGDRGLGYTF

length: 16
V: TRBV4-1
size: once
J: TRBJ2-2
D: TRBD1
DNA: TGCGCCAGCAGCCAGGAGGACAGGGCGAACACCGGGGAGCTGTTTTTT
CDR3: CASSQEDRANTGELFF

length: 14
V: TRBV7-7
size: -
J: TRBJ2-7
D: -
DNA: TGTGCCAGCAGCCCCTTGGGCAGCTCCTACGAGCAGTACTTC
CDR3: CASSPLGSSYEQYF

length: 15
V: TRBV24-1
size: -
J: TRBJ1-2
D: TRBD1
DNA: TGTGCCACCAGTGATGCGTGGACAGGGTCCTATGGCTACACCTTC
CDR3: CATSDAWTGSYGYTF

length: 16
V: TRBV19
size: -
J: TRBJ2-3
D: -
DNA: TGTGCCAGTAGTATTCGCTATACCGGAGGAACAGATACGCAGTATTTT
CDR3: CASSIRYTGGTDTQYF

length: 15
V: TRBV5-1
size: -
J: TRBJ2-1
D: -
DNA: TGCGCCAGCAGCCCTCTAGAGGGACTCTACAATGAGCAGTTCTTC
CDR3: CASSPLEGLYNEQFF

length: 13
V: TRBV30
size: -
J: TRBJ1-4
D: TRBD1
DNA: TGTGCCTGGAGGGACAGGGGCGATGAAAAACTGTTTTTT
CDR3: CAWRDRGDEKLFF

length: 15
V: TRBV27
size: -
J: TRBJ2-3
D: TRBD1
DNA: TGTGCCAGCAGTTTTTGGACAGGGGTCGCAGATACGCAGTATTTT
CDR3: CASSFWTGVADTQYF

length: 13
V: TRBV12-5
size: -
J: TRBJ2-3
D: -
DNA: TGTGCTAGTGGTAAATCAGGGGCGGATACGCAGTATTTT
CDR3: CASGKSGADTQYF

length: 13
V: TRBV19
size: -
J: TRBJ2-2
D: -
DNA: TGTGCCAGTAGTATACAGAACACCGGGGAGCTGTTTTTT
CDR3: CASSIQNTGELFF

length: 14
V: TRBV5-6
size: once
J: TRBJ1-6
D: TRBD1
DNA: TGTGCCAGCAGCTTACAGGGGGCTCGTTCACCCCTCCACTTT
CDR3: CASSLQGARSPLHF